A selection of T cell receptor beta chains follows, all from one sample in a study of blood T cell repertoires in COVID-19. Clones were sequenced by immunoSEQ multiplex PCR, and TCRdb holds only the in-frame ones, with some missing. The data hold 100,000 to 110,000 clones, with around four fifths observed a single time. The sequenced sample consisted of peripheral blood. The receptors derive from a man between 65 and 80 years old with active or convalescent COVID-19. CDR3s leave out the opening cysteine and the closing phenylalanine or tryptophan. Where a row states a size, it is once, few, many or the class of an expanded clone; other rows omit it.

ASFYRVGTEAF	TRBV18	.	TRBJ1-1
ASSVGSGRASTDTQY	TRBV9	.	TRBJ2-3
ASRTDSLGPQH	TRBV28	.	TRBJ1-5
ASSGVRGLAKNIQY	TRBV7-2	once	TRBJ2-4
ASSLGLAGGPGEQY	TRBV5-1	.	TRBJ2-7
ASSLQGWPTEAF	TRBV4-3	.	TRBJ1-1
ASSPRDRALSGANVLT	TRBV9	.	TRBJ2-6
ASSLGGTYNEQF	TRBV7-3	once	TRBJ2-1
ASSIAGTSYREQY	TRBV18	.	TRBJ2-7
ASSLTGNNQPQH	TRBV28	.	TRBJ1-5
ASSQDTGVYEQY	TRBV4-1	.	TRBJ2-7
ASSKRVTSGGLPYEQY	TRBV19	.	TRBJ2-7
ASSPTSGSWTDTQY	TRBV19	.	TRBJ2-3
ASSFIAGGGEQY	TRBV5-4	.	TRBJ2-7
ASSESGQPQH	TRBV25-1	.	TRBJ1-5
ASSSSNSPLH	TRBV12-3/TRBV12-4	.	TRBJ1-6
ASSDRDYGYT	TRBV10-3	.	TRBJ1-2
ASSSGQGEYIEQY	TRBV11-3	.	TRBJ2-7
ASSPEGGTDKNIQY	TRBV7-7	few	TRBJ2-4
ASKGRDTEAF	TRBV6-5	few	TRBJ1-1
ASSLDLLWDSPHTEAF	TRBV5-8	.	TRBJ1-1
ASSQETSGVYNEQF	TRBV4-3	.	TRBJ2-1
AWAPGQGPAQYNEQF	TRBV30	.	TRBJ2-1
ASSTGQASIHNEQF	TRBV9	.	TRBJ2-1
ASSPRQGLNNEQF	TRBV7-7	once	TRBJ2-1
AWSYYSGNTIY	TRBV30	few	TRBJ1-3
ASSLGGTPHHEQY	TRBV9	.	TRBJ2-7
ASSPGEGWNEQY	TRBV5-1	once	TRBJ2-7
ASSPRRGDTGELF	TRBV28	.	TRBJ2-2
ASSLGREGLSEY	TRBV5-1	few	TRBJ2-7
ASSQEGAGYNQPQH	TRBV3-1/TRBV3-2	.	TRBJ1-5
ASSQGDRVVKLF	TRBV3-1/TRBV3-2	.	TRBJ1-4
ASSVRGENTEAF	TRBV9	.	TRBJ1-1
ASSLFLAGGREETQY	TRBV18	.	TRBJ2-5
ASSPRQDSYYEQY	TRBV18	once	TRBJ2-7
ASSLEIRNEQF	TRBV4-2	once	TRBJ2-1
ASSFYGGRETQY	TRBV5-1	.	TRBJ2-5
ASSLTDRFGQPQH	TRBV5-5	.	TRBJ1-5
ASSTGTGSEKLF	TRBV6-5	.	TRBJ1-4
SASAGEFNQPQH	TRBV20-1	.	TRBJ1-5
ATGRGTGSYNEQF	TRBV27	.	TRBJ2-1
ASSLRRSTRGAYEQY	TRBV11-2	.	TRBJ2-7
ASSPGTGGVPGANVLT	TRBV13	.	TRBJ2-6
ASSSPGQPPYEQY	TRBV6-6	.	TRBJ2-7
ASSLRGDEQY	TRBV5-1	many	TRBJ2-7
ASSYQGNTEAF	TRBV3-1/TRBV3-2	few	TRBJ1-1
ASSLLPSNEQF	TRBV27	.	TRBJ2-1
ASTKRPGDRGTEAF	TRBV19	.	TRBJ1-1
ASSLQGETQY	TRBV7-6	.	TRBJ2-5
ASSLRTSGSYNEQF	TRBV3-1/TRBV3-2	.	TRBJ2-1
ASSYSGGRSHEQY	TRBV6-2/TRBV6-3	few	TRBJ2-7
ASSLDRGRGEKLF	TRBV7-9	many	TRBJ1-4
ASSPPGRGREQY	TRBV28	.	TRBJ2-7
ASSFIAGGTDTQY	TRBV28	.	TRBJ2-3
ASSYTSQETQY	TRBV6-2/TRBV6-3	few	TRBJ2-5